One sample yielded the 28 T cell receptor beta chains listed below, sequenced in a study of control samples from healthy donors and cancer patients. Libraries were prepared by immunoSEQ multiplex PCR; TCRdb keeps only in-frame clonotypes and omits some of them. The sample holds under 150,000 clones, around 92% seen once. Material for sequencing was PBMCs. These receptors originate from a man aged 50 to 59 with head and neck cancer.

This clone appeared a few times. The V gene is TRBV6-4, the J gene TRBJ1-2; 9 bases map to TRBD1. In germline, CDR1 is MRHNA, CDR2 SNTAGT. The trim removed 6 bases at V and 4 bases at J, leaving 6 bases unmatched. The CDR3 is 14 amino acids. The CDR3 coding sequence is TGTGCCAGCAGCCCCGGACAGGGGAGCTATGGCTACACCTTC. Translating gives CASSPGQGSYGYTF.

This chain connects TRBV27 to TRBJ2-7; 10 bases align to TRBD1. V shed 6 bases, J shed 3 bases, and the junction held 23 bases outside the gene matches. Germline CDR1 MNHEY, CDR2 SMNVEV (reference sequence). CDR3 length equals 20 residues. CDR3 protein: CASSLVKGQGPLYRLYEQYF. The CDR3 nucleotides read TGTGCCAGCAGCCTGGTAAAGGGACAGGGGCCTCTATATCGTCTCTACGAGCAGTACTTC.

V usage is TRBV6-1 and J usage is TRBJ2-2, with 10 nucleotides matching TRBD2. Germline CDR1 is MNHNS and CDR2 is SASEGT. The CDR3 loop spans 16 amino acids. J gave up 4 bases and V 4 bases, and 6 bases lay outside the gene matches. The CDR3 DNA is TGTGCCAGCAGTGGAGCGGGAGGGCGTGCCACCGGGGAGCTGTTTTTT. Its protein product is CASSGAGGRATGELFF.

The chain has TRBV12-3 or TRBV12-4 and TRBJ2-7; no reliable D call. The CDR3 contains 12 residues. Deletions cut 2 bases from V and 7 bases from J, with 9 bases between. The CDR3 loop is CASSLPLGEQYF. Here the CDR3 DNA reads TGTGCCAGCAGTTTACCCTTGGGGGAGCAGTACTTC.

This clone was observed once. The chain links TRBV3-1 (or the pseudogene TRBV3-2) to TRBJ1-1; the D is unclear. The V gene's germline CDR1 is LGHDT and CDR2 YNNKEL (reference sequence). The CDR3 extends over 14 amino acids. With 6 bases removed from V and 1 base from J, the gap between germline ends came to 12 bases. The CDR3 DNA reads TGTGCCAGCAGACCCGGGAGGGAGAACACTGAAGCTTTCTTT. It codes for CASRPGRENTEAFF.

The chain employs TRBV4-1 and TRBJ1-2; 7 bases match TRBD1. The V gene's germline CDR1 is MGHRA and CDR2 YSYEKL. Trimming took 0 bases from V and 4 from J; bases not matched to a gene: 14. The CDR3 runs to 18 residues. CDR3 residues: CASSQDRYLPQGIYGYTF. The CDR3 bases are TGCGCCAGCAGCCAAGACCGTTACCTTCCACAGGGGATCTATGGCTACACCTTC.

The chain carries TRBV30 and TRBJ2-7; D is uncertain. Deletions cut 0 bases from V and 6 bases from J, with 12 bases between. CDR1 is GTSNPN and CDR2 is SVGIG in the germline V gene (reference sequence). The CDR3 is 13 residues long. The CDR3 protein is CAWSVKGAREQYF. CDR3 DNA sequence: TGTGCCTGGAGTGTAAAAGGTGCTCGCGAGCAGTACTTC.

This rearrangement joins TRBV11-2 to TRBJ2-7; 10 bases line up with TRBD1. This CDR3 comprises 16 residues. Germline values: CDR1 SGHAT, CDR2 FQNNGV. V was pared by 1 base and J by 0 bases, with 3 bases of the junction left unmatched. The CDR3 DNA sequence: TGTGCCAGCAGCTTAGGAGGACAGGGGGTCTCCTACGAGCAGTACTTC. Translating gives CASSLGGQGVSYEQYF.

This chain joins TRBV29-1 and TRBJ1-2, with no clear D. Deletions cut 4 bases from V and 4 bases from J, with 7 bases between. Germline V CDR1 and CDR2: SQVTM, ANQGSEA. CDR3 length equals 11 residues. As DNA, the CDR3 is TGCAGCGTTGTGTGGCTCTATGGCTACACCTTC. This codes for CSVVWLYGYTF.

The gene calls are TRBV5-6 and TRBJ2-3; D unclear. V was trimmed by 0 bases and J by 5 bases, leaving 7 bases between them. The germline gives CDR1 SGHDT, CDR2 YYEEEE. This CDR3 has 13 residues. CDR3 sequence (DNA): TGTGCCAGCAGCTTGGATGGCGTAGATACGCAGTATTTT. It is translated as CASSLDGVDTQYF. The full variable domain, completed using reference TRBV5-6 and TRBJ2-3, is DAGVTQSPTHLIKTRGQQVTLRCSPKSGHDTVSWYQQALGQGPQFIFQYYEEEERQRGNFPDRFSGHQFPNYSSELNVNALLLGDSALYLCASSLDGVDTQYFGPGTRLTVL.

The J gene is TRBJ2-2, the V gene TRBV10-1, with TRBD2 identical over 7 bases. J gave up 5 bases and V 1 base, and 7 bases lay outside the gene matches. This CDR3 is 16 amino acids long. CDR1 and CDR2 (germline): WNHNN, SYGVQD (reference sequence). The chain's CDR3 is CASSEFGGSWTGELFF. CDR3 DNA sequence: TGCGCCAGCAGTGAGTTCGGCGGGAGTTGGACCGGGGAGCTGTTTTTT.

This clone was detected only a few times. The chain combines TRBV24-1 with TRBJ1-1; D uncertain. The CDR3 is made up of 12 amino acids. The V end was cut by 12 bases, the J end by 3 bases, with 13 bases between. In germline, CDR1 is KGHDR, CDR2 SFDVKD. The CDR3, as DNA: TGTGCCGTCTCCGGGCCACACACTGAAGCTTTCTTT. This translates into CAVSGPHTEAFF.

CDR3 protein: CASSLEHRGNTIYF. The CDR3 bases are TGTGCCAGCAGCTTGGAGCACAGGGGAAACACCATATATTTT. The V call is TRBV7-9, the J call TRBJ1-3, with D possibly matching TRBD1 (5 bases). The CDR3 covers 14 residues. The V end lost 3 bases, the J end lost 4 bases, and 10 bases lay between the germline ends. Looked up from germline, CDR1 is SEHNR and CDR2 is FQNEAQ (reference sequence).

V is TRBV5-4 and J is TRBJ2-1; TRBD1 matches 8 bases. In germline, CDR1 is SGHNT, CDR2 YYREEE (reference sequence). This CDR3 region has 16 residues. Unmatched junction bases numbered 4, after V lost 2 bases and J lost 0 bases. The CDR3 region has the DNA TGTGCCAGCAGCTTCTGGACAGGGAGCTCCTACAATGAGCAGTTCTTC. Protein: CASSFWTGSSYNEQFF.

The rearrangement joins TRBV7-9 to TRBJ2-5; TRBD2 agrees at 10 bases. The CDR3 length is 13 residues. Germline V CDR1 and CDR2: SEHNR, FQNEAQ (reference sequence). V shed 3 bases and J 5 bases; nucleotides not matched to a gene: 0. CDR3 sequence (DNA): TGTGCCAGCAGCTTGACTAGCGGGGAGACCCAGTACTTC. Its translation: CASSLTSGETQYF.

The V call is TRBV7-9, the J call TRBJ2-1; D possibly corresponds to TRBD1 (7 bases). The CDR3 length is 14 residues. Germline CDR1 SEHNR, CDR2 FQNEAQ (reference sequence). V gave up 4 bases and J gave up 9 bases, with 16 bases separating them. This chain's CDR3 is CASSYKGGQLEQFF. CDR3 coding DNA: TGTGCCAGCAGCTACAAGGGGGGACAGCTTGAGCAGTTCTTC.

The V call is TRBV7-2, the J call TRBJ2-5; 10 bases fit TRBD1. This CDR3 spans 14 amino acids. Germline CDR1 reads SGHTA; CDR2 reads FQGNSA. The junction had 5 bases not matched to a gene; V was cut back by 6 bases and J by 4 bases. Written as DNA, the CDR3 is TGTGCCAGCAGTTTCCGACAGGGGGCAGAGACCCAGTACTTC. It encodes CASSFRQGAETQYF. The variable domain in full, completed from reference TRBV7-2 and TRBJ2-5, reads GAGVSQSPSNKVTEKGKDVELRCDPISGHTALYWYRQSLGQGLEFLIYFQGNSAPDKSGLPSDRFSAERTGGSVSTLTIQRTQQEDSAVYLCASSFRQGAETQYFGPGTRLLVL.

The chain couples TRBV28 to TRBJ2-7; D is unresolved. The ends were cut back, 5 bases at V and 1 base at J, with 12 bases in the middle. Germline CDR1 is MDHEN and CDR2 is SYDVKM. The CDR3 totals 14 residues. CDR3 bases: TGTGCCAGCAGTAGCATCGAGTTTTCCTACGAGCAGTACTTC. Amino acid sequence: CASSSIEFSYEQYF.

The chain employs TRBV11-2 and TRBJ2-1; 8 positions agree with TRBD2. Unmatched junction bases numbered 11, after V lost 2 bases and J lost 5 bases. The CDR3 sequence is 17 residues long. Germline V lookup: CDR1 SGHAT, CDR2 FQNNGV. CDR3 sequence (DNA): TGTGCCAGCAGCTTAACGTGGGGAACTAGCGGCAACAATGAGCAGTTCTTC. It yields the protein CASSLTWGTSGNNEQFF.

V is TRBV6-1 and J is TRBJ2-1, with D uncertain. The CDR3 is made up of 14 amino acids. V was trimmed by 2 bases and J by 4 bases, leaving 9 bases between them. Germline CDR1 MNHNS, CDR2 SASEGT. In DNA form, the CDR3 reads TGTGCCAGCAGTGAACTGGGCCTTTACAATGAGCAGTTCTTC. It specifies CASSELGLYNEQFF.

The chain uses TRBV27 and TRBJ2-1; no firm D call. Germline V CDR1 and CDR2: MNHEY, SMNVEV (reference sequence). CDR3 size: 13 residues. The V end lost 1 base, the J end lost 0 bases, and 1 base lay between the germline ends. CDR3 DNA: TGTGCCAGCAGTTTATTCTCCTACAATGAGCAGTTCTTC. Its translation is CASSLFSYNEQFF.

This chain joins TRBV5-1 and TRBJ2-5; D may be TRBD2 (6 bases). Germline CDR1 and CDR2: SGHRS and YFSETQ. The CDR3 extends over 16 amino acids. V lost 0 bases, J lost 5 bases, and 17 bases lay in between. The CDR3 sequence is CASSLEGIGRGETQYF. The CDR3 bases are TGCGCCAGCAGCTTGGAGGGTATCGGGAGAGGGGAGACCCAGTACTTC.

The chain joins TRBV7-2 to TRBJ2-7, with D perhaps TRBD1 (6 bases). Trimming pared 4 bases from V and 7 bases from J, leaving 14 bases between. The germline V gene has CDR1 SGHTA and CDR2 FQGNSA. CDR3 length: 13 amino acids. DNA of the CDR3: TGTGCCAGCAGCTCCCAGACAGGTGGGGAGCAGTACTTC. Translating gives CASSSQTGGEQYF.

Worth noting for this clone: The same CDR3 is also encoded by other DNA sequences in this sample. This chain joins TRBV3-1 (or the pseudogene TRBV3-2) and TRBJ1-5; D not certain. The CDR3 is 13 amino acids. Looked up from germline, CDR1 is LGHDT and CDR2 is YNNKEL (reference sequence). Trimming removed 1 base at V and 6 bases at J, with 7 bases between. The CDR3, as DNA: TGTGCCAGCAGCCAAGGGGAGGGTCAGCCCCAGCATTTT. Its translation is CASSQGEGQPQHF.

This chain joins TRBV6-2 or TRBV6-3 and TRBJ2-7; 7 bases match TRBD2. The CDR3 has 15 residues. The germline V gene encodes CDR1 MNHEY and CDR2 SVGEGT. Trimming at V came to 2 bases and at J to 7 bases, leaving 11 bases not matched to a gene. The CDR3 sequence: CASSYDPTGRLEQYF. In DNA, the CDR3 is TGTGCCAGCAGTTACGACCCTACCGGGAGGCTTGAGCAGTACTTC.

The chain recombines TRBV21-1 with TRBJ1-5; the D call of TRBD1 is as the table states it, not checked on the DNA. TRBV21-1 is listed as a pseudogene. The CDR3 runs 19 residues. In DNA, the CDR3 is TGTGCCAGCAGCTATTCAACTCGGCGACGTGGGGGCAGCAATCAGCCCCAGCATTTT. Its translation: CASSYSTRRRGGSNQPQHF.

This clone was observed once. This chain joins TRBV28 and TRBJ2-1; 16 positions agree with TRBD2. Germline CDR1 and CDR2: MDHEN and SYDVKM. The trim removed 0 bases at V and 6 bases at J, leaving 5 bases unmatched. This CDR3 region has 18 residues. CDR3 in amino acids: CASSLWGLAGGPSNEQFF. The DNA for the CDR3 is TGTGCCAGCAGTTTATGGGGACTAGCGGGAGGGCCTAGCAATGAGCAGTTCTTC.

The chain employs TRBV27 and TRBJ2-1, with D unclear. Germline V lookup: CDR1 MNHEY, CDR2 SMNVEV (reference sequence). The CDR3 is made up of 14 amino acids. Trimming shortened V by 6 bases and J by 5 bases, and 14 bases separated the two germline ends. CDR3 sequence reads: CASRGYGPDNEQFF. The CDR3 nucleotides are TGTGCCAGCAGAGGCTACGGGCCTGACAATGAGCAGTTCTTC.